The 19 T cell receptor beta chains given below trace back to one sample, sequenced in a study of cytomegalovirus exposure and HLA in healthy donors (dated by TCRdb to between 2016 and 2019). Receptor amplification or capture employed the immunoSEQ multiplex PCR assay. For the multiplex PCR, a mixture combining 60 forward primers for TCR Vbeta segments and 13 reverse primers for TCR Jbeta segments was used. TCRdb re-hosts the immuneACCESS table, in-frame sequences only. Its copies lack some clones; in the studies checked, an unresolved V gene accounts for under half of them, and the cause for the rest is not known. In all, the sample holds roughly 160,000 clones, and approximately 88% of those were seen once. Under 1.1% of the sample comes from the top ten. The sample was PBMCs. Source of these receptors: a man in his thirties or forties in good health and CMV-seronegative.

To note about this clone: Other nucleotide sequences in the sample specify the same CDR3. The rearrangement links TRBV7-2 to TRBJ2-3; maybe TRBD2 (6 bases). The germline CDR1 and CDR2 sequences are SGHTA and FQGNSA. The ends were cut back, 2 bases at V and 2 bases at J, with 14 bases in the middle. There are 16 residues in the CDR3. The CDR3 DNA reads TGTGCCAGCAGCTTATGGGGCGGGGCGGTCACAGATACGCAGTATTTT. Translation: CASSLWGGAVTDTQYF.

The chain has TRBV19 and TRBJ1-1; 9 bases are shared with TRBD1. With V trimmed by 7 bases and J by 4 bases, 10 bases remained unmatched. Germline loops: CDR1 LNHDA, CDR2 SQIVND (reference sequence). The CDR3 consists of 15 residues. CDR3 sequence (DNA): TGTGCCAGTACCCCGGGGGACAGGGTGGGCACTGAAGCTTTCTTT. This translates into CASTPGDRVGTEAFF. The whole variable domain, filled in from reference TRBV19 and TRBJ1-1, reads DGGITQSPKYLFRKEGQNVTLSCEQNLNHDAMYWYRQDPGQGLRLIYYSQIVNDFQKGDIAEGYSVSREKKESFPLTVTSAQKNPTAFYLCASTPGDRVGTEAFFGQGTRLTVV.

The rearrangement uses TRBV13 and TRBJ2-1; 15 bases agree with TRBD2. The CDR3 consists of 15 residues. The germline gives CDR1 PRHDT, CDR2 FYEKMQ (reference sequence). The J segment lost 6 bases and the V segment lost 4 bases, leaving 1 base of the junction unmatched. The CDR3 is CASSSGLAGGNEQFF. CDR3 nucleotides: TGTGCCAGCAGCTCGGGACTAGCGGGGGGCAATGAGCAGTTCTTC.

J is TRBJ1-2 and V is TRBV4-3; tentative D call: TRBD1 (6 bases). Germline V lookup: CDR1 LGHNA, CDR2 YSLEER. V shed 3 bases and J shed 4 bases, with 12 bases lying between them. The CDR3 loop spans 14 amino acids. CDR3 in DNA: TGCGCCAGCAGCCAGGAACAGGGCTTCTATGGCTACACCTTC. Its translation is CASSQEQGFYGYTF.

The rearrangement joins TRBV5-1 to TRBJ2-2; 7 nucleotides match TRBD1. Unmatched junction bases numbered 3, after V lost 2 bases and J lost 2 bases. The CDR3 sequence is 15 residues long. Germline V gene sequence: CDR1 SGHRS, CDR2 YFSETQ. In nucleotides, the CDR3 is TGCGCCAGCAGCTTCCAGGGGGTTAACACCGGGGAGCTGTTTTTT. Translating gives CASSFQGVNTGELFF.

DNA of the CDR3: TGCGCCAGCCAGGAGAAGGCGGGTTTGACAGATACGCAGTATTTT. This gives the protein CASQEKAGLTDTQYF. The chain couples TRBV5-1 to TRBJ2-3; D perhaps matches TRBD2 (5 bases). The CDR3 spans 15 residues. Trimming removed 7 bases from V and 3 bases from J, with 18 bases in between. The germline gives CDR1 SGHRS, CDR2 YFSETQ.

V gene TRBV13 combines with J gene TRBJ1-2; 7 positions agree with TRBD1. The germline V gene has CDR1 PRHDT and CDR2 FYEKMQ (reference sequence). The CDR3 sequence is 15 residues long. V trimming: 4 bases; J trimming: 1 base; junction bases outside the gene matches: 6. In DNA, the CDR3 is TGTGCCAGCAGCTCGCTGACAGGGATTAACTATGGCTACACCTTC. It translates to CASSSLTGINYGYTF.

The rearrangement links TRBV27 to TRBJ2-7; D is perhaps TRBD1 (6 bases). This CDR3 region has 17 residues. Trimming shortened V by 3 bases and J by 1 base, and 19 bases separated the two germline ends. Germline CDR1 and CDR2: MNHEY and SMNVEV (reference sequence). CDR3 protein: CASSFLPLRGTSYEQYF. The DNA for the CDR3 is TGTGCCAGCAGTTTCCTCCCCCTCAGGGGAACTTCCTACGAGCAGTACTTC.

This sequence joins TRBV13 and TRBJ2-7; 11 bases fit TRBD2. J was trimmed by 4 bases and V by 5 bases; bases with no gene match: 16. From germline, CDR1 is PRHDT and CDR2 FYEKMQ (reference sequence). CDR3 length: 18 amino acids. The CDR3 DNA reads TGTGCCAGCAGCCCCCCCCCGGGGACTAGCGGAACTGGGTACGAGCAGTACTTC. Translating it yields CASSPPPGTSGTGYEQYF.

This chain links TRBV28 with TRBJ1-1; 8 positions agree with TRBD1. The germline V gene encodes CDR1 MDHEN and CDR2 SYDVKM. The ends lost 2 bases at V and 4 bases at J; junction bases unmatched: 3. The CDR3 covers 14 residues. CDR3 sequence reads: CASSLLDRVTEAFF. As DNA, the CDR3 is TGTGCCAGCAGTTTACTGGACAGGGTCACTGAAGCTTTCTTT.

This chain connects TRBV27 to TRBJ2-7; D gene ambiguous. This CDR3 is built from 16 residues. The germline CDR1 and CDR2 sequences are MNHEY and SMNVEV (reference sequence). The ends were cut back, 2 bases at V and 2 bases at J, with 16 bases in the middle. CDR3 coding DNA: TGTGCCAGCAGTTTAGAGTTGGCGCGAGGTACCTACGAGCAGTACTTC. The encoded protein is CASSLELARGTYEQYF.

The chain joins TRBV30 to TRBJ2-1; a possible D gene is TRBD2 (6 bases). The CDR3 runs to 10 residues. V dropped 2 bases and J dropped 10 bases, with 6 bases sitting between them. Germline V CDR1 and CDR2: GTSNPN, SVGIG (reference sequence). The CDR3 bases are TGTGCCTGGAGTCGGGGGGAGCAGTTCTTC. Amino acid sequence: CAWSRGEQFF.

The V call is TRBV7-2, the J call TRBJ2-7; maybe TRBD2 (6 bases). Per the germline V gene, CDR1 is SGHTA and CDR2 is FQGNSA. V was clipped by 5 bases and J by 0 bases, with 14 bases between them. The CDR3 has 15 amino acids. The CDR3 region is CASSLEGPSSYEQYF. For the CDR3, the DNA is TGTGCCAGCAGCCTGGAGGGTCCCAGCTCCTACGAGCAGTACTTC.

This chain joins TRBV30 and TRBJ2-1; 7 bases are shared with TRBD2. The CDR3 runs to 15 residues. The V gene end was trimmed by 1 base and the J gene end by 0 bases; junction bases not matched to a gene: 3. Germline CDR1 and CDR2: GTSNPN and SVGIG (reference sequence). CDR3 DNA sequence: TGTGCCTGGAGTGCCGGGGGGAGCTCCTACAATGAGCAGTTCTTC. This encodes CAWSAGGSSYNEQFF.

As regards this clone: Distinct nucleotide sequences in the sample also encode this CDR3. The chain couples TRBV6-5 to TRBJ2-6; 8 bases map to TRBD1. With V trimmed by 6 bases and J by 2 bases, 3 bases remained unmatched. The germline V gene encodes CDR1 MNHEY and CDR2 SVGAGI. CDR3 size: 15 residues. CDR3 loop: CASSQTGAGANVLTF. The CDR3 nucleotides read TGTGCCAGCAGCCAGACAGGGGCTGGGGCCAACGTCCTGACTTTC.

The chain carries TRBV19 and TRBJ1-5, with TRBD1 as a possible D gene (6 bases). The V gene's germline CDR1 is LNHDA and CDR2 SQIVND (reference sequence). Trimming took off 6 bases at V and 6 bases at J, with 18 bases between the two ends. The CDR3 runs 15 residues. The CDR3 loop is CASSSPGVAPQPQHF. CDR3 nucleotide sequence: TGTGCCAGTAGCTCTCCAGGGGTAGCTCCTCAGCCCCAGCATTTT.

This chain joins TRBV9 and TRBJ2-1, with 10 positions matching TRBD2. Germline CDR1 is SGDLS and CDR2 is YYNGEE. The V gene end was trimmed by 6 bases and the J gene end by 5 bases; junction bases not matched to a gene: 2. The CDR3 consists of 13 residues. The CDR3 DNA sequence: TGTGCCAGCACTAGCGGGAGTAACAATGAGCAGTTCTTC. Translated, it gives CASTSGSNNEQFF.

The chain is built from TRBV7-9 and TRBJ2-1, with TRBD2 identical over 9 bases. The ends lost 5 bases at V and 7 bases at J; junction bases unmatched: 12. The CDR3 has 16 amino acids. Germline loops: CDR1 SEHNR, CDR2 FQNEAQ (reference sequence). Here the CDR3 DNA reads TGTGCCAGCAGCCCCGGGCTAGCGGGGTATAGGAATGAGCAGTTCTTC. It yields the protein CASSPGLAGYRNEQFF. The full variable domain, rest sourced from reference TRBV7-9 and TRBJ2-1, is DTGVSQNPRHKITKRGQNVTFRCDPISEHNRLYWYRQTLGQGPEFLTYFQNEAQLEKSRLLSDRFSAERPKGSFSTLEIQRTEQGDSAMYLCASSPGLAGYRNEQFFGPGTRLTVL.

The chain has TRBV7-9 and TRBJ2-3; TRBD2 matches at 8 bases. The CDR3 contains 16 residues. V lost 8 bases and J lost 0; bases outside the gene matches: 10. The germline gives CDR1 SEHNR, CDR2 FQNEAQ (reference sequence). In DNA, the CDR3 is TGTGCCAGCCGGGGGTTCAAGCGGGGGAGCACAGATACGCAGTATTTT. Protein sequence: CASRGFKRGSTDTQYF.